The text below deals with one T cell receptor beta chain. As originally analysed: Nucleated cell counts were estimated from reference gene primer amplification. Here immunoSEQ multiplex PCR was the method, and the copy in TCRdb shows in-frame clones only, minus some. Clone size and V and J calls were adopted from that table, with D and trimming inferred from the DNA. In the table there are under 250,000 clones, around four fifths of which are singletons. Trimming left V 1 base short and J 3 bases short, with 20 bases between. This CDR3 is 17 amino acids long. Germline-derived CDR1 and CDR2 are SGHRS and YFSETQ. The sample is drawn from a study of blood T cell repertoires in COVID-19. Across the study: Both acute and convalescent COVID-19 samples were obtained from the United States, Italy and Spain. T cells, B-cell-depleted T cells, or PBMCs provided the cDNA or gDNA that served as material.

The V gene is TRBV5-1, the J gene TRBJ2-7, with a possible D match to TRBD2 (5 bases). The clonotype comes from a woman aged 60-75 years who had recovered from COVID-19. The sequenced sample consisted of peripheral blood. CDR3 nucleotides: TGCGCCAGCAGCTTGTACGGGCCCTCGGAGAGGGACTACGAGCAGTACTTC. The encoded protein is CASSLYGPSERDYEQYF.